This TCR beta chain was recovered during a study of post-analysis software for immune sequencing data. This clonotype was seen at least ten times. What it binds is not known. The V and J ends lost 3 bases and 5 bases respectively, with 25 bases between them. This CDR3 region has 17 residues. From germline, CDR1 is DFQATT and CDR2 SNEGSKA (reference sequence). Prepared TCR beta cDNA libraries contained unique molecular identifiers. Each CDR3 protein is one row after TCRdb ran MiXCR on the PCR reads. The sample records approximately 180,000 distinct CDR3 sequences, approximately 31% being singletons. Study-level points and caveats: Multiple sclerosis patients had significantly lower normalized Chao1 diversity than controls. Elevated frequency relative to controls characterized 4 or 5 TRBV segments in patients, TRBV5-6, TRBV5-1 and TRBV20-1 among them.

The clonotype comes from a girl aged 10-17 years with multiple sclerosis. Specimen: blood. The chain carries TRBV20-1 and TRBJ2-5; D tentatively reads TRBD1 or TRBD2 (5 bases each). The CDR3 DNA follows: TGCAGTGCTAGTAGTTTGCGTTCGCTCGCCGAGGGGGAGACCCAGTACTTC. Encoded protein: CSASSLRSLAEGETQYF.